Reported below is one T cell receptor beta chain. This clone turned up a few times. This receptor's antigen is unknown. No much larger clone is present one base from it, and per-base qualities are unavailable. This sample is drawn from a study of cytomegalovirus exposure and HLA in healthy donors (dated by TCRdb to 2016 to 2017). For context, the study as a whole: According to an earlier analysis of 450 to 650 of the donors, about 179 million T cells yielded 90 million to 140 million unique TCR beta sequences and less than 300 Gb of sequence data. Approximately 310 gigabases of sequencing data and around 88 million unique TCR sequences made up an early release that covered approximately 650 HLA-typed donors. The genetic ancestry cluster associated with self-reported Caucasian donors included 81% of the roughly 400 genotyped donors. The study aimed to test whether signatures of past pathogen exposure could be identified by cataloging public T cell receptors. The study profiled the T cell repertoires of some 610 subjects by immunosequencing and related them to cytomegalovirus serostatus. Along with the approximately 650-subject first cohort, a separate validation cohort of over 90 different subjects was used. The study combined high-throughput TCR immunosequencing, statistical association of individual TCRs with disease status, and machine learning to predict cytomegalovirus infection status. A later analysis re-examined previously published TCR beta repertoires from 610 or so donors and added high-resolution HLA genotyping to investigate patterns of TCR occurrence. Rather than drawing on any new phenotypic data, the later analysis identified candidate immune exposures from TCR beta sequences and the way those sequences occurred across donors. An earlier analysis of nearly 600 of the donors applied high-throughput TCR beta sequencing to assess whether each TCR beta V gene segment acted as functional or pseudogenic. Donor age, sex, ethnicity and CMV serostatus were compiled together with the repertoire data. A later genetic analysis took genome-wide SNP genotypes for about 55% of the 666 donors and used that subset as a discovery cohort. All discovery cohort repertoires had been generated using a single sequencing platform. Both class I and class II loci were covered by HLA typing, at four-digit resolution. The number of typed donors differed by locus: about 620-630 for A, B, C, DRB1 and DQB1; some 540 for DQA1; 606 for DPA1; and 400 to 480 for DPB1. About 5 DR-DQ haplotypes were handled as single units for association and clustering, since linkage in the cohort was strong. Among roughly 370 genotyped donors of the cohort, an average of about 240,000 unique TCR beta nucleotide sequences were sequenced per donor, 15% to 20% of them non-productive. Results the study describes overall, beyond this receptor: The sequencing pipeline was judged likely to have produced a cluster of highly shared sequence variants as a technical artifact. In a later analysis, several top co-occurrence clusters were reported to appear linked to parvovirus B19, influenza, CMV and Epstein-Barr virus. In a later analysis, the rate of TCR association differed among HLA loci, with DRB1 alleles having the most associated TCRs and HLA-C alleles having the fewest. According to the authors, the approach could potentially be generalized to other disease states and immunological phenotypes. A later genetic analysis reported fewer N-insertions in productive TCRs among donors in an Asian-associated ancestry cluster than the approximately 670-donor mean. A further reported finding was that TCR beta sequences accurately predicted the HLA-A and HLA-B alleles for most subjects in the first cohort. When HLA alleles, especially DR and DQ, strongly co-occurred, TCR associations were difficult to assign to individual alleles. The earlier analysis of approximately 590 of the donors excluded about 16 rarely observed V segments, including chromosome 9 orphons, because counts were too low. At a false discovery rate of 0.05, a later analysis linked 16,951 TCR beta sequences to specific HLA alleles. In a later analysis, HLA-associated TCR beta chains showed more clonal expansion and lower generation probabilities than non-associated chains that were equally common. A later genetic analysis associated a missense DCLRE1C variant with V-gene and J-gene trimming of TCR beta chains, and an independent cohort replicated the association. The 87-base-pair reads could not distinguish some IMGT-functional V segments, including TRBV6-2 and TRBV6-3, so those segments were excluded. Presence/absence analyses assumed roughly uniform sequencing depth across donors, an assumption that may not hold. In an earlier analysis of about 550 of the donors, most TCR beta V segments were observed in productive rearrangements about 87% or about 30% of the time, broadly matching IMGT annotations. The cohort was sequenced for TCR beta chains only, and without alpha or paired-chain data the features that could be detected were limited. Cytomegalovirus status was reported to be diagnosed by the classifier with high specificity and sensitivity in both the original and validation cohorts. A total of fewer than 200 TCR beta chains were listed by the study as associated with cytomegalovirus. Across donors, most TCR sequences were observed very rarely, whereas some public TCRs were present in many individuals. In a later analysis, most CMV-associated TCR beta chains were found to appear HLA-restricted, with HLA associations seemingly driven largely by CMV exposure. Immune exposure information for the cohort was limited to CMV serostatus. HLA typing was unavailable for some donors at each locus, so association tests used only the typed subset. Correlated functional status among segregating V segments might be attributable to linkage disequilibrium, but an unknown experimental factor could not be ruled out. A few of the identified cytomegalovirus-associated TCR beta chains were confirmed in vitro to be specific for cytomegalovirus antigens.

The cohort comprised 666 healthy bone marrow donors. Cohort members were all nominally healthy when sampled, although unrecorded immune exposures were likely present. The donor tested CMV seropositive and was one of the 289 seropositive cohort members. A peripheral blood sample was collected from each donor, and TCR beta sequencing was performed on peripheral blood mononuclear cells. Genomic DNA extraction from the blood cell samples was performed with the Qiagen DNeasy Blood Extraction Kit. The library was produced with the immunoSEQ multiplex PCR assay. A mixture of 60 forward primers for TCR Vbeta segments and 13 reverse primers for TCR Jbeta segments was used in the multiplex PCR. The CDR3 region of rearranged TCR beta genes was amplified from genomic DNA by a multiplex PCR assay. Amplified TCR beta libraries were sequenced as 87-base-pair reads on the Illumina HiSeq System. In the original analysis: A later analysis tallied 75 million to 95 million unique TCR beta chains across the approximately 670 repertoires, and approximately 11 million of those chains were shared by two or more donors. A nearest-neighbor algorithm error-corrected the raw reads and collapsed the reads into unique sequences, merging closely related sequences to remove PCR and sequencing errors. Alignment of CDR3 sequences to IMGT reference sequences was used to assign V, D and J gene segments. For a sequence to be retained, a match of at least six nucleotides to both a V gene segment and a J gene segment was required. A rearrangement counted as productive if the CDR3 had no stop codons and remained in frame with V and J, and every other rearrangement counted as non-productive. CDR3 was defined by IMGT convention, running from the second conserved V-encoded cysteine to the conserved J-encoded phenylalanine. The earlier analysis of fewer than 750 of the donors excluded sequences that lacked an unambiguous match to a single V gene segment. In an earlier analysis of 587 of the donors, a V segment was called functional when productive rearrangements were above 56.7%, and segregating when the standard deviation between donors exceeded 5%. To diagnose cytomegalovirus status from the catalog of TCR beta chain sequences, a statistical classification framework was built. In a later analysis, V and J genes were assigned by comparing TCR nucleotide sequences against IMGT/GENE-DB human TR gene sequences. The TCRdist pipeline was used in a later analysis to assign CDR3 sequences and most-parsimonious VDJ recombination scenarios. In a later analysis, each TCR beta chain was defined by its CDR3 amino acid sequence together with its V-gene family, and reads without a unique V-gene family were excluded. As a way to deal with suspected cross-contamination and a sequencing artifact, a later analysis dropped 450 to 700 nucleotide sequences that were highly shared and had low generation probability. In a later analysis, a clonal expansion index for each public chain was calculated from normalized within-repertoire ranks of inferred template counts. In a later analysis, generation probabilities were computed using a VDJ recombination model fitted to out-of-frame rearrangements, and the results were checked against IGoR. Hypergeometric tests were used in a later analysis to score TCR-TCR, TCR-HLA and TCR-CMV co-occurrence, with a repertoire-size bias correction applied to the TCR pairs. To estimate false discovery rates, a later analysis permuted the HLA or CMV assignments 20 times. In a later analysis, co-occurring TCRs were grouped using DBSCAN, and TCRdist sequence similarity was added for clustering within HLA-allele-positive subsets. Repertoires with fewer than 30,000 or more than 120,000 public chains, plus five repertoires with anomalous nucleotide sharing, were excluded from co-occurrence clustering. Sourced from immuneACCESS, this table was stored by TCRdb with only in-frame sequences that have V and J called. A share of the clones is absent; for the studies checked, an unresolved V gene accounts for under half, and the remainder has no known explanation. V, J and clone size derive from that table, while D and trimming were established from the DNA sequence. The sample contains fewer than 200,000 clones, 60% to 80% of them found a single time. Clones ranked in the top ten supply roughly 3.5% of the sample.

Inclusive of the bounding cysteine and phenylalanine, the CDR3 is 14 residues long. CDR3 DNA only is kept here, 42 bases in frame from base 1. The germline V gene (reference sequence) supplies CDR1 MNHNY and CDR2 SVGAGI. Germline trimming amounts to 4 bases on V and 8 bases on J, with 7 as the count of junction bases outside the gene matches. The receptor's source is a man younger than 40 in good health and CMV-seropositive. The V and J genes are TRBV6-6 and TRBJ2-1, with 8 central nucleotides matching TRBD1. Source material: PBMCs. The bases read TGTGCCAGCAGTTGGGGACAGGATTTGTATGAGCAGTTCTTC. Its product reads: CASSWGQDLYEQFF.